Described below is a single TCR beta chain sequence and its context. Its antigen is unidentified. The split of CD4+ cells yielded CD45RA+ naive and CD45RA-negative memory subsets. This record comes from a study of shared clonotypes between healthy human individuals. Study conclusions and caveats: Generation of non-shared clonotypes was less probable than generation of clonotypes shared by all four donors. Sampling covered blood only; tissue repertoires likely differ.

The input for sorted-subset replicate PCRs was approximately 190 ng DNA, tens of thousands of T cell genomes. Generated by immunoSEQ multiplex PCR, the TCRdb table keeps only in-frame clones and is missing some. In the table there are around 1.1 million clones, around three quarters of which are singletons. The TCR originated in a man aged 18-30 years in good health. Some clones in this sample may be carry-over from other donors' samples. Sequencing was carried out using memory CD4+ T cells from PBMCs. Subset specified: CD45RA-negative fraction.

The CDR3 spells CASSDGTGQETQYF. The CDR3 DNA sequence: TGCGCCAGCAGCGACGGGACAGGGCAAGAGACCCAGTACTTC. The J gene is TRBJ2-5, the V gene TRBV5-1; TRBD1 agrees at 9 bases. CDR1 SGHRS and CDR2 YFSETQ come from the germline V gene. The CDR3 length is 14 residues. V shed 4 bases and J 2 bases; nucleotides not matched to a gene: 3. Full variable domain (remainder filled in from reference TRBV5-1 and TRBJ2-5): KAGVTQTPRYLIKTRGQQVTLSCSPISGHRSVSWYQQTPGQGLQFLFEYFSETQRNKGNFPGRFSGRQFSNSRSEMNVSTLELGDSALYLCASSDGTGQETQYFGPGTRLLVL.